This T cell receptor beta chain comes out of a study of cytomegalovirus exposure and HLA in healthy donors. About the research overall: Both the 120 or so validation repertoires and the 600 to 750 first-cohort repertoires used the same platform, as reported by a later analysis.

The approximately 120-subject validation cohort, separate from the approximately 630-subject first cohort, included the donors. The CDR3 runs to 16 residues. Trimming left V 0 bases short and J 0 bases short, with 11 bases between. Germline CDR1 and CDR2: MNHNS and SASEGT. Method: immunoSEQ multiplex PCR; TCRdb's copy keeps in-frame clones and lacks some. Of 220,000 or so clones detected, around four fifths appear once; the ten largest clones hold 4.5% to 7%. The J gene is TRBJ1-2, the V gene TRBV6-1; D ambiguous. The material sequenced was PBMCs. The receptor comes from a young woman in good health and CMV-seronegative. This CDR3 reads CASSEARRVANYGYTF. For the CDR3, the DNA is TGTGCCAGCAGTGAAGCGAGACGGGTAGCTAACTATGGCTACACCTTC.